The rows below give T cell receptor beta chains drawn from one sample of a study of T cell clonotyping in hematopoietic cell transplantation. Generated by immunoSEQ multiplex PCR, the TCRdb table keeps only in-frame clones and is missing some. The sample has a few thousand clones, around 80% seen once. Sequencing was performed on PBMCs, taken 100 days after allogeneic stem cell transplant. The source is a male patient between 45 and 60 years old who had an allogeneic stem cell transplant from a related donor, so the T cells may come from the graft donor. Some clones in this sample may be carry-over from other donors' samples. Each CDR3 is given with its conserved first and last residue. Fields, in order: V gene, J gene, CDR3 protein.

v_gene: TRBV29-1
j_gene: TRBJ2-7
CDR3aa: CSVQIGNEQYF

v_gene: TRBV30
j_gene: TRBJ2-5
CDR3aa: CACTMGSQETQYF

v_gene: TRBV11-2
j_gene: TRBJ1-5
CDR3aa: CATSTAVNQPQHF

v_gene: TRBV6-5
j_gene: TRBJ1-2
CDR3aa: CASSQTGEGGYTF

v_gene: TRBV7-2
j_gene: TRBJ2-3
CDR3aa: CASSLPINGSGYSTDTQYF

v_gene: TRBV20-1
j_gene: TRBJ2-2
CDR3aa: CSARRAGELFF

v_gene: TRBV4-3
j_gene: TRBJ1-1
CDR3aa: CASSQSSAGMNTEAFF

v_gene: TRBV6-1
j_gene: TRBJ2-3
CDR3aa: CASSRSSPSTDTQYF

v_gene: TRBV10-3
j_gene: TRBJ1-5
CDR3aa: CAISEVGNQPQHF

v_gene: TRBV5-1
j_gene: TRBJ1-2
CDR3aa: CASSSRDRSHGYTF

v_gene: TRBV9
j_gene: TRBJ2-3
CDR3aa: CASSALAIGTDTQYF

v_gene: TRBV2
j_gene: TRBJ2-1
CDR3aa: CASRDREQFF

v_gene: TRBV29-1
j_gene: TRBJ2-2
CDR3aa: CSVGTFGELFF

v_gene: TRBV30
j_gene: TRBJ2-1
CDR3aa: CAWSKLAGAGNEQFF